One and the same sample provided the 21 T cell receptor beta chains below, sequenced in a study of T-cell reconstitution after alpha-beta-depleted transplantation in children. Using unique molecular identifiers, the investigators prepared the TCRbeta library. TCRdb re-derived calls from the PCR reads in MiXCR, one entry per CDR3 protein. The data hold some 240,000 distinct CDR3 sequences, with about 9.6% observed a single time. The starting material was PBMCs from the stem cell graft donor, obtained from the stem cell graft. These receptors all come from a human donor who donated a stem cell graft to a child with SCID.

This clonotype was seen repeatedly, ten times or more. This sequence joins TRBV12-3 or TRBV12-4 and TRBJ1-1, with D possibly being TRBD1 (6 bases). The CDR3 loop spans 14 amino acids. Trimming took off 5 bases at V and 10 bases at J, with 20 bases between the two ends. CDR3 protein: CASSHSDYRVGAFF. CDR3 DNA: TGTGCCAGCAGTCACTCCGATTACAGGGTTGGAGCTTTCTTT.

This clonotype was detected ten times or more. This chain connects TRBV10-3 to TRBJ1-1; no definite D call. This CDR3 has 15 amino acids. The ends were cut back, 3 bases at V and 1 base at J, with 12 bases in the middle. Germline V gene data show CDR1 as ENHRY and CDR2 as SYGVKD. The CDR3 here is CAISDGQAPNTEAFF. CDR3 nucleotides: TGTGCCATCAGTGATGGCCAGGCCCCGAACACTGAAGCTTTCTTT.

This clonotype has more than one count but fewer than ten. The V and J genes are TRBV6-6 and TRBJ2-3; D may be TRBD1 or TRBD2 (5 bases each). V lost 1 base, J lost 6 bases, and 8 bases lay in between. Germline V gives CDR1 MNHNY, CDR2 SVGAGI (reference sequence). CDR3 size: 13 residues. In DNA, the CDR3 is TGTGCCAGCAGTTACTGGGGGTCTGATACGCAGTATTTT. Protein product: CASSYWGSDTQYF.

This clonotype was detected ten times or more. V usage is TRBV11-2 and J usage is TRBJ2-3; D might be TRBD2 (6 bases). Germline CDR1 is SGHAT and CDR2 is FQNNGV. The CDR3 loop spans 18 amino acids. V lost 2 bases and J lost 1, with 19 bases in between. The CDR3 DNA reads TGTGCCAGCAGCTTACTCCCCGGGAGATCCAGACGCACAGATACGCAGTATTTT. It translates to CASSLLPGRSRRTDTQYF.

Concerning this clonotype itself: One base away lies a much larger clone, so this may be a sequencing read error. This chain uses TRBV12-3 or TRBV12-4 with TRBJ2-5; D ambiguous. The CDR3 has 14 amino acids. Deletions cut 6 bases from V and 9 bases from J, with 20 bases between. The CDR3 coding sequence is TGTGCCAGCAGCAAGTTGGCCCGGCTCGAGGCCCAGTACTTC. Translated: CASSKLARLEAQYF.

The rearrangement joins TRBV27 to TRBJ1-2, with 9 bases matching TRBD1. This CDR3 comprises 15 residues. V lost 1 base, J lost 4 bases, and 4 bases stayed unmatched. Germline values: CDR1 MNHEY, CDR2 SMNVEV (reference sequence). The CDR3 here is CASSLLGQGTYGYTF. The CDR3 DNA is TGTGCCAGCAGTTTATTGGGACAGGGAACCTATGGCTACACCTTC.

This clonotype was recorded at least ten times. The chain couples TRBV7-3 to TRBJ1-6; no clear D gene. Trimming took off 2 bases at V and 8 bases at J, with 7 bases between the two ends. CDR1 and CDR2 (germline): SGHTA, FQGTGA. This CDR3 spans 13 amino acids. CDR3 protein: CASSLGEDSPLHF. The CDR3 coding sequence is TGTGCCAGCAGCTTAGGGGAAGATTCACCCCTCCACTTT.

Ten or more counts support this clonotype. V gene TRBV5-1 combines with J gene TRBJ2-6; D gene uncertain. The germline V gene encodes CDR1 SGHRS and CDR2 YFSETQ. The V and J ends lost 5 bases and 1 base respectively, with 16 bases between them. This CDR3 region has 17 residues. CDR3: CASSRSQQSSGANVLTF. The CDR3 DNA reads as TGCGCCAGCAGTCGGTCACAGCAAAGTTCTGGGGCCAACGTCCTGACTTTC.

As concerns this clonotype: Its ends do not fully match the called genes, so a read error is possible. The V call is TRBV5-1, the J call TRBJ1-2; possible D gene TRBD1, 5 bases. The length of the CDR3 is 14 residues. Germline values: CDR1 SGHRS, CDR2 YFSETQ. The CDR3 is CASSSPGLNYGDPF. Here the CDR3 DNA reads TGCGCCAGCAGCTCTCCGGGACTTAACTATGGCGACCCCTTC.

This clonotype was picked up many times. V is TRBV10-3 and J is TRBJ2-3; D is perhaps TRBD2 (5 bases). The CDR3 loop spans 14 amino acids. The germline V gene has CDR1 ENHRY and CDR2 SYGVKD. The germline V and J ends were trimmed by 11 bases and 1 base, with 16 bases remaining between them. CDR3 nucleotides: TGTGCCGTCTCGCGTAATAGCGGCACAGATACGCAGTATTTT. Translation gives CAVSRNSGTDTQYF.

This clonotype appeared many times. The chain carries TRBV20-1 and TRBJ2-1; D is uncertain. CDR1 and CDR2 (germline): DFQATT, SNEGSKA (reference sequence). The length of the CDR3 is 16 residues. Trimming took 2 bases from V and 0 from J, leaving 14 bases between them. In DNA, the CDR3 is TGCAGTGCTAGATCCTCGGACCCCAGCTCCTACAATGAGCAGTTCTTC. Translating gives CSARSSDPSSYNEQFF.

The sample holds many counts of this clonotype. In nucleotides, the CDR3 is TGTGCCAGCAGCCGGGGACAGCAAAACACCGGGGAGCTGTTTTTT. Residues: CASSRGQQNTGELFF. The V gene is TRBV3-1, the J gene TRBJ2-2; 7 nucleotides align to TRBD1. The trim removed 4 bases at V and 2 bases at J, leaving 4 bases unmatched. The CDR3 sequence is 15 residues long. Germline V gene sequence: CDR1 LGHDT, CDR2 YNNKEL (reference sequence).

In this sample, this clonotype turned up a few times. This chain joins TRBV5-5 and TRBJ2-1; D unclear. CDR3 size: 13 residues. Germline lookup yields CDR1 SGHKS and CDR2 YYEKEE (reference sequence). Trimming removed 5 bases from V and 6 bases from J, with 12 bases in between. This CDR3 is CASRPESSNEQFF. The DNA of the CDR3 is TGTGCCAGCAGGCCCGAGTCGAGCAATGAGCAGTTCTTC.

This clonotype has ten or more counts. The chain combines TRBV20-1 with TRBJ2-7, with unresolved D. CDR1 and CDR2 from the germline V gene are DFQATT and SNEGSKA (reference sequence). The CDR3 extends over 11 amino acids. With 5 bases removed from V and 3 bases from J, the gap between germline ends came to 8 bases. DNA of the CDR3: TGCAGTGCTCCAGGATACTACGAGCAGTACTTC. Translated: CSAPGYYEQYF.

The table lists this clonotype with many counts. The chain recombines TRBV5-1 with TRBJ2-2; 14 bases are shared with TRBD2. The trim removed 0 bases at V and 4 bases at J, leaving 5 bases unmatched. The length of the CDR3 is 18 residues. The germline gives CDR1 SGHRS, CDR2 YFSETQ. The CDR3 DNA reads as TGCGCCAGCAGCTTGGCCCTGGGACTAGCGGGGGCCACCGGGGAGCTGTTTTTT. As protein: CASSLALGLAGATGELFF.

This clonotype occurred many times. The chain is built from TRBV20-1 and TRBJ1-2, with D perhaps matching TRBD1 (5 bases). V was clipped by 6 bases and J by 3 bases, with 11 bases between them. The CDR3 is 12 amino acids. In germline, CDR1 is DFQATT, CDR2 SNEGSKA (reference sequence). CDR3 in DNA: TGCAGTGCCGCGGACACTGACTATGGCTACACCTTC. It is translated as CSAADTDYGYTF.

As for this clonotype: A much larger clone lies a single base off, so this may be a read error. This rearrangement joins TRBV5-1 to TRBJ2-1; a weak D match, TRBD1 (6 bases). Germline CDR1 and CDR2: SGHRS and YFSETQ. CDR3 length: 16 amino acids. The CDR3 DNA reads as TGCGCCAGCAGCTACGGTGGGGGCCTACTCTACAGTGAGCAGTTCTTC. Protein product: CASSYGGGLLYSEQFF. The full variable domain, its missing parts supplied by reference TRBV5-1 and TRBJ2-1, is KAGVTQTPRYLIKTRGQQVTLSCSPISGHRSVSWYQQTPGQGLQFLFEYFSETQRNKGNFPGRFSGRQFSNSRSEMNVSTLELGDSALYLCASSYGGGLLYSEQFFGPGTRLTVL.

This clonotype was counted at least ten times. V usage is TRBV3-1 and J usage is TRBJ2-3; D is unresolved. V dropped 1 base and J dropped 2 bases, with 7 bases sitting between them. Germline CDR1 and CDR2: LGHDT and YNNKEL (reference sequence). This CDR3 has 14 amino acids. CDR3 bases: TGTGCCAGCAGCCAAGGTTTTTCCACAGATACGCAGTATTTT. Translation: CASSQGFSTDTQYF.

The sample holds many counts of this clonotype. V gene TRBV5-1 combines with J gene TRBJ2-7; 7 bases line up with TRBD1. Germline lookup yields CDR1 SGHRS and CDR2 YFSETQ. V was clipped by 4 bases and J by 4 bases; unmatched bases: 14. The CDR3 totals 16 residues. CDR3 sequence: CASSESLGQDGYEQYF. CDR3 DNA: TGCGCCAGCAGCGAGAGTCTAGGACAGGACGGGTACGAGCAGTACTTC.

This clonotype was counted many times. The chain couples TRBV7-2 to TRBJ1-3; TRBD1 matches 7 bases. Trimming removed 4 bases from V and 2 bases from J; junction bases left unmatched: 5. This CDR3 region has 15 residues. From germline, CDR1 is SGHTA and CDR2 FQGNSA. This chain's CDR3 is CASSSTGNPGNTIYF. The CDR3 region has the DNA TGTGCCAGCAGCTCGACAGGGAACCCTGGAAACACCATATATTTT.

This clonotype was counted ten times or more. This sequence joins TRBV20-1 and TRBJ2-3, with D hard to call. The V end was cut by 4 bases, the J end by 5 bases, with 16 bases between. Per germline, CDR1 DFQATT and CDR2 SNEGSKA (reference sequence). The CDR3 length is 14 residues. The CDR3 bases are TGCAGTGCTACCGAACCCCTCTCCCTAGATACGCAGTATTTT. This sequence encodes CSATEPLSLDTQYF.